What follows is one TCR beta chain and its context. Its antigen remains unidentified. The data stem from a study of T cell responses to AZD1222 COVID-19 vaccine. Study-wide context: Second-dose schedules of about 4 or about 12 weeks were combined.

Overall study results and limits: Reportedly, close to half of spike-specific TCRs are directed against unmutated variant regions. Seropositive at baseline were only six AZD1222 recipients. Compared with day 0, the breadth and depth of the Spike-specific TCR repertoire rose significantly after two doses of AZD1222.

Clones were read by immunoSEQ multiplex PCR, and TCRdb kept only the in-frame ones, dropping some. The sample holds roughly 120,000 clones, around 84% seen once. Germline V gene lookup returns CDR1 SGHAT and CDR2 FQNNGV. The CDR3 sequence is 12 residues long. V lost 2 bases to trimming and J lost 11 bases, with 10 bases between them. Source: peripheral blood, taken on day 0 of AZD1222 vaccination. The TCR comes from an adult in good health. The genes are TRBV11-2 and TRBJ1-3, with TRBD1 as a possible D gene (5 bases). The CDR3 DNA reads TGTGCCAGCAGCTTACAGGGAAAGTCCATATATTTT. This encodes CASSLQGKSIYF.